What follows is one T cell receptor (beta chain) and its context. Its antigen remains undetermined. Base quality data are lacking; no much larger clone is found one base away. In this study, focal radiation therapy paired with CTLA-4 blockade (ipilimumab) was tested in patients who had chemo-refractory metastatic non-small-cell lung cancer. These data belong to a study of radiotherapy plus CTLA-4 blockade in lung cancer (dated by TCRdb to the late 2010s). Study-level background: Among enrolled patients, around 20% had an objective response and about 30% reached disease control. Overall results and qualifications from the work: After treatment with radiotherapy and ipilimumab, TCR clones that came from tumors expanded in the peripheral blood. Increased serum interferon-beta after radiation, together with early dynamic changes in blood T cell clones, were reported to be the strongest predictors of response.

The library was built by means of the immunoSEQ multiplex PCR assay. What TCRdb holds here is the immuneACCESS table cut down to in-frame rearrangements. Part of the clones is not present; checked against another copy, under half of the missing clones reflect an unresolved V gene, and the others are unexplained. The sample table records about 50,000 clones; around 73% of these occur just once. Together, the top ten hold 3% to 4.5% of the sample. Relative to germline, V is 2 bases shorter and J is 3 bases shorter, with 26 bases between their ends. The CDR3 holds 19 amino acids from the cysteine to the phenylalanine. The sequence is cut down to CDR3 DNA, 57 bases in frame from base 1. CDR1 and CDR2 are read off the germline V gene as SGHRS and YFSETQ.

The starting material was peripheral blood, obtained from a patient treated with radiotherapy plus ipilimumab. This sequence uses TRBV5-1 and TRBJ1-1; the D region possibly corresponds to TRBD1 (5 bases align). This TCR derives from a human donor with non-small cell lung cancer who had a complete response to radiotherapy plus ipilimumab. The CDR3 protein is CASSFVPAGRVVEDTEAFF. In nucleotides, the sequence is TGCGCCAGCAGCTTCGTCCCGGCAGGGAGGGTCGTGGAGGACACTGAAGCTTTCTTT.